This T cell receptor beta chain appears in the sequencing data of a study of CD4+ T cells in melanoma. TCRdb's table, derived via immunoSEQ multiplex PCR, lists solely in-frame clones and lacks some. The sample shows some 150,000 clones, approximately 91% of them seen only once. This clonotype was sampled from a human donor with melanoma.

The CDR3: CSGNGPGETQYF. The DNA for the CDR3 is TGCAGCGGGAACGGGCCGGGAGAGACCCAGTACTTC. V and J are TRBV29-1 and TRBJ2-5; unclear D gene. CDR1 is SQVTM and CDR2 is ANQGSEA in the germline V gene. CDR3 length: 12 amino acids. V was pared by 7 bases and J by 4 bases, with 13 bases between.